This T cell receptor (beta chain) was documented in a study of control samples from healthy donors and cancer patients. Germline V gene lookup returns CDR1 SEHNR and CDR2 FQNEAQ (reference sequence). The length of the CDR3 is 14 residues. The assay was immunoSEQ multiplex PCR, and TCRdb's table has in-frame clones only and misses some. The repertoire holds approximately 150,000 clones, with 89% as singletons. The sequence was obtained from a man aged 25-45 years in good health. The chain carries TRBV7-9 and TRBJ2-1; D not resolved. Sample: blood. The CDR3 DNA reads as TGTGCGTGCCAGCACGGGCCTGCTGGCAATGAGCAGTTCTTC. This gives the protein CACQHGPAGNEQFF.